This TCR beta chain was obtained from a study of cytomegalovirus exposure and HLA in healthy donors. Study conclusions and caveats: Cytomegalovirus status was reportedly diagnosed by the classifier with high sensitivity and specificity. Accurate prediction of most subjects' HLA-A and HLA-B alleles from TCR beta sequences was reported.

In nominal health when sampled, donors likely had unrecorded immune exposures nonetheless. Of note for this clone: Its antigen is still unknown.

With 60 Vbeta and 13 Jbeta primers, the PCR was carried out. The protocol was immunoSEQ multiplex PCR, while the TCRdb copy is restricted to in-frame clones and leaves out a portion. The sample yields some 120,000 clones, about 71% seen once. The CDR3 loop spans 15 amino acids. The V end was cut by 2 bases, the J end by 0 bases, with 10 bases between. Germline V lookup: CDR1 MNHNS, CDR2 SASEGT. The sequence was obtained from a woman aged 45-59 years in good health and CMV-seronegative. The chain is built from TRBV6-1 and TRBJ1-1; weak D call: TRBD1 (6 bases). Specimen: PBMCs. This CDR3 reads CASSETGSLNTEAFF. For the CDR3, the DNA is TGTGCCAGCAGTGAAACAGGGTCCCTGAACACTGAAGCTTTCTTT.